This T cell receptor (beta chain) was identified during a study of blood T cell repertoires in COVID-19. The CDR3 sequence is 15 residues long. V lost 5 bases and J 1 base, leaving 15 bases between the germline ends. Per the germline V gene, CDR1 is MDHEN and CDR2 is SYDVKM. Authors' methods: Reference gene primer amplification gave nucleated cell count estimates. The data were produced by immunoSEQ multiplex PCR, yet TCRdb's version contains in-frame clones alone and is incomplete. For V, J and clone size, that table is used; D and trimming come from the DNA. The data show around 78,000 clones, roughly nine tenths seen once.

The TCR was taken from a woman between 55 and 75 years old with acute or convalescent COVID-19. Material: peripheral blood. The chain couples TRBV28 to TRBJ2-7, with D perhaps matching TRBD1 (6 bases). The CDR3 nucleotides read TGTGCCAGCAGTGAATCAGGGGTGGCTTCCTACGAGCAGTACTTC. Protein: CASSESGVASYEQYF.